This TCR beta chain was profiled in a study of blood T cell repertoires in COVID-19. Clones were sequenced by immunoSEQ multiplex PCR, and TCRdb holds only the in-frame ones, with some missing. Of under 300,000 clones listed, approximately 85% are singletons. The receptor was derived from a woman aged 25 to 39 who had recovered from COVID-19. Source material: PBMCs or T cells enriched from blood (not recorded which).

CDR3 in DNA: TGTGCCAGCAGTGATGGTCCCGGGACATCTCCCCTCCACTTT. Translating it yields CASSDGPGTSPLHF. The V call is TRBV25-1, the J call TRBJ1-6; D possibly corresponds to TRBD1 (6 bases). This CDR3 region has 14 residues. Germline loops: CDR1 MGHDK, CDR2 SYGVNS. Trimming pared 3 bases from V and 13 bases from J, leaving 16 bases between.